The 32 T cell receptor beta chains presented below share a single source sample, sequenced in a study of blood T cell repertoires in COVID-19. Using immunoSEQ multiplex PCR, the repertoire was profiled, and TCRdb retains in-frame clones only, with some absent. The data show roughly 50,000 clones, 65% to 90% seen once. The source material was peripheral blood. The receptors were gathered from a woman aged 80 or over with COVID-19, enrolled during active disease.

The rearrangement uses TRBV6-6 and TRBJ2-1; 8 nucleotides align to TRBD2. The V and J ends lost 5 bases and 9 bases, in that order; junction bases with no gene match: 21. The germline V gene has CDR1 MNHNY and CDR2 SVGAGI (reference sequence). The CDR3 covers 18 residues. The CDR3, as DNA: TGTGCCAGCAGTCCCCGTAGAGTAGCGGGATACCCTCGGCGTGAGCAGTTCTTC. It translates to CASSPRRVAGYPRREQFF.

J is TRBJ2-1 and V is TRBV30, with a tentative D call TRBD2 (5 bases). The length of the CDR3 is 12 residues. Germline loops: CDR1 GTSNPN, CDR2 SVGIG (reference sequence). Between the trimmed V and J ends, which lost 1 base and 15 bases, there was a span of 16 bases. This chain's CDR3 is CAWSGRAARAFF. For the CDR3, the DNA is TGTGCCTGGAGTGGGCGGGCGGCAAGGGCGTTCTTC.

The chain joins TRBV9 to TRBJ2-7; TRBD1 matches at 9 bases. Germline CDR1 and CDR2: SGDLS and YYNGEE. The length of the CDR3 is 13 residues. The J segment lost 6 bases and the V segment lost 3 bases, leaving 4 bases of the junction unmatched. CDR3 amino acids: CASSGTGDLEQYF. CDR3 nucleotide sequence: TGTGCCAGCAGCGGGACAGGGGACCTCGAGCAGTACTTC.

This chain joins TRBV19 and TRBJ1-4; possible D gene TRBD1, 5 bases. Trimming removed 6 bases from V and 3 bases from J, with 14 bases in between. CDR3 length: 15 amino acids. Germline CDR1 reads LNHDA; CDR2 reads SQIVND (reference sequence). The CDR3, as DNA: TGTGCCAGTAGAGGAGGGGCGCGGGCTAATGAAAAACTGTTTTTT. It is translated as CASRGGARANEKLFF.

The chain joins TRBV5-5 to TRBJ2-2, with 8 bases aligning to TRBD1. The CDR3 has 16 residues. The V and J ends lost 3 bases and 2 bases, in that order; junction bases with no gene match: 6. Germline loops: CDR1 SGHKS, CDR2 YYEKEE (reference sequence). The CDR3, as DNA: TGTGCCAGCAGCTCCCCGGACAGGGCCAACACCGGGGAGCTGTTTTTT. Protein product: CASSSPDRANTGELFF.

The rearrangement uses TRBV6-5 and TRBJ1-5, with a possible D match to TRBD1 (6 bases). V was cut by 2 bases and J by 9 bases, with 11 bases left in between. The germline V gene encodes CDR1 MNHEY and CDR2 SVGAGI. The CDR3 totals 13 residues. Here the CDR3 reads CASSYQPRGPQHF. The DNA of the CDR3 is TGTGCCAGCAGTTACCAACCCAGGGGGCCCCAGCATTTT.

The chain employs TRBV28 and TRBJ2-5; 7 bases map to TRBD1. V was clipped by 4 bases and J by 5 bases; unmatched bases: 7. The CDR3 consists of 14 residues. CDR1 MDHEN and CDR2 SYDVKM come from the germline V gene. Written as DNA, the CDR3 is TGTGCCAGCAGTTCGGGGACAGCGAGGGAGACCCAGTACTTC. Residues: CASSSGTARETQYF.

This chain uses TRBV18 with TRBJ2-2; 10 positions agree with TRBD2. After removal of 4 bases from V and 3 bases from J, the junction contained 5 bases not matched to a gene. Germline V gene data show CDR1 as KGHSH and CDR2 as LQKENI. The CDR3 length is 16 residues. The CDR3 reads CASSLSGTSDTGELFF. The CDR3 bases are TGTGCCAGCTCACTGTCCGGGACTAGCGACACCGGGGAGCTGTTTTTT.

J is TRBJ1-4 and V is TRBV28, with D unresolved. V lost 1 base and J 5 bases, leaving 11 bases between the germline ends. The germline V gene has CDR1 MDHEN and CDR2 SYDVKM. This CDR3 is 15 amino acids long. DNA of the CDR3: TGTGCCAGCAGTTTATCTGCTCGGGTGAATGAAAAACTGTTTTTT. Its protein product is CASSLSARVNEKLFF.

V and J are TRBV28 and TRBJ2-7; possibly TRBD1 for D (5 bases). Germline CDR1 MDHEN, CDR2 SYDVKM. V was clipped by 7 bases and J by 5 bases, with 18 bases between them. The CDR3 covers 14 residues. CDR3 DNA: TGTGCCAGCAATTTGGGTATGACAGCAGACGAGCAGTACTTC. Protein product: CASNLGMTADEQYF.

The chain links TRBV28 to TRBJ2-1, with 10 bases fitting TRBD2. Unmatched junction bases numbered 5, after V lost 3 bases and J lost 6 bases. CDR3 length equals 15 residues. Germline CDR1 reads MDHEN; CDR2 reads SYDVKM. The chain's CDR3 is CASSFWLAGANEQFF. The CDR3 nucleotides are TGTGCCAGCAGTTTCTGGCTAGCGGGAGCCAATGAGCAGTTCTTC.

The rearrangement links TRBV14 to TRBJ2-3; no firm D call. CDR1 and CDR2 from the germline V gene are SGHDN and FVKESK. V shed 5 bases and J shed 7 bases, with 16 bases lying between them. The CDR3 runs 14 residues. CDR3 region: CASSAYQRTHTQYF. The CDR3 DNA follows: TGTGCCAGCAGCGCATACCAACGCACTCATACGCAGTATTTT.

The chain is built from TRBV7-3 and TRBJ2-2; weak D call: TRBD1 (6 bases). Germline V gene sequence: CDR1 SGHTA, CDR2 FQGTGA. Trimming left V 3 bases short and J 8 bases short, with 16 bases between. The CDR3 contains 15 residues. This CDR3 reads CASSFENRAVGELFF. CDR3 bases: TGTGCCAGCAGCTTCGAGAACAGGGCGGTAGGGGAGCTGTTTTTT.

This clone came up once. This sequence joins TRBV13 and TRBJ2-1; TRBD1 matches at 11 bases. Trimming took 2 bases from V and 4 from J; bases not matched to a gene: 10. CDR3 length: 18 residues. Germline V gene lookup returns CDR1 PRHDT and CDR2 FYEKMQ (reference sequence). Here the CDR3 DNA reads TGTGCCAGCAGCTTAAATGTTAGGGACAGGGGGATGTACAATGAGCAGTTCTTC. Residues: CASSLNVRDRGMYNEQFF.

The V call is TRBV5-8, the J call TRBJ1-6, with 9 bases matching TRBD1. The germline CDR1 and CDR2 sequences are SGHTS and YDEGEE. Losses at the gene ends were 0 bases for V and 9 bases for J; bases not matched to a gene: 10. The CDR3 extends over 17 amino acids. CDR3 bases: TGTGCCAGCAGCTTGGGGGGGACAGGGCGAGCCGGTTCACCCCTCCACTTT. It specifies CASSLGGTGRAGSPLHF.

A single count supports this clone. The CDR3 spells CAREDDPLTGAIGANTEAFF. The CDR3 DNA reads TGTGCCAGAGAGGACGACCCCCTAACAGGGGCGATAGGGGCGAACACTGAAGCTTTCTTT. The chain links TRBV5-3 to TRBJ1-1; 7 bases line up with TRBD1. TRBV5-3 is known as an ORF, though its function is uncertain. Unmatched junction bases numbered 25, after V lost 7 bases and J lost 1 base. CDR3 length: 20 residues.

This chain uses TRBV1 with TRBJ2-7; the D call in the table, TRBD2, was not verified against the DNA. TRBV1 is tagged as a pseudogene. The CDR3 is 15 amino acids. The CDR3 is CTSSQGLAGNYEQYF. CDR3 bases: TGCACCAGCAGCCAGGGACTAGCGGGGAATTACGAGCAGTACTTC.

J is TRBJ2-7 and V is TRBV5-6; 7 bases line up with TRBD2. CDR3 length: 12 amino acids. The germline V gene encodes CDR1 SGHDT and CDR2 YYEEEE. V was pared by 1 base and J by 6 bases, with 1 base of the junction left unmatched. The CDR3 loop reads CASSLREVEQYF. The CDR3 DNA reads TGTGCCAGCAGCTTGCGGGAGGTCGAGCAGTACTTC.

This chain joins TRBV10-3 and TRBJ2-1; TRBD1 matches at 8 bases. Germline CDR1 is ENHRY and CDR2 is SYGVKD. V gave up 5 bases and J gave up 7 bases; unmatched junction bases: 1. The CDR3 spans 12 residues. CDR3 nucleotides: TGTGCCATCAGTAGACAGGGGAATGAGCAGTTCTTC. Amino acid sequence: CAISRQGNEQFF.

The chain couples TRBV18 to TRBJ2-7; 7 positions agree with TRBD1. The CDR3 loop spans 14 amino acids. V was clipped by 4 bases and J by 6 bases; unmatched bases: 9. In germline, CDR1 is KGHSH, CDR2 LQKENI. CDR3 nucleotide sequence: TGTGCCAGCTCACAGACAGGGAACCTGGGCGAGCAGTACTTC. As protein: CASSQTGNLGEQYF.

The chain carries TRBV5-1 and TRBJ2-2; 11 bases agree with TRBD2. CDR1 is SGHRS, CDR2 YFSETQ, per germline. V lost 2 bases and J lost 6; bases outside the gene matches: 6. The CDR3 is made up of 16 amino acids. The CDR3 region is CASSLRTSGRAGELFF. CDR3 coding DNA: TGCGCCAGCAGCTTAAGGACTAGCGGGCGCGCCGGGGAGCTGTTTTTT.

This chain links TRBV19 with TRBJ1-5, with D uncertain. CDR3 size: 16 residues. Germline CDR1 is LNHDA and CDR2 is SQIVND (reference sequence). V was clipped by 8 bases and J by 7 bases, with 24 bases between them. This chain's CDR3 is CASSPQGLPAGQPQHF. CDR3 bases: TGTGCCAGTTCCCCCCAAGGACTTCCTGCGGGGCAGCCCCAGCATTTT.

This chain joins TRBV14 and TRBJ2-2; perhaps TRBD2 as D (7 bases). V gave up 0 bases and J gave up 4 bases, with 15 bases separating them. This CDR3 comprises 17 residues. Germline lookup yields CDR1 SGHDN and CDR2 FVKESK. Here the CDR3 DNA reads TGTGCCAGCAGCCAAGAACTTGCGGGGGCTCGCACCGGGGAGCTGTTTTTT. Translating it yields CASSQELAGARTGELFF.

This clone has only a few counts. The rearrangement uses TRBV30 and TRBJ2-7; weak D call: TRBD2 (7 bases). The length of the CDR3 is 15 residues. V was pared by 3 bases and J by 4 bases, with 19 bases between. Germline loops: CDR1 GTSNPN, CDR2 SVGIG (reference sequence). CDR3 residues: CAWSKTGRGLYEQYF. CDR3 coding DNA: TGTGCCTGGAGCAAAACAGGGAGGGGACTTTACGAGCAGTACTTC.

This sequence joins TRBV25-1 and TRBJ1-2; 7 bases are shared with TRBD1. With 2 bases clipped from V and 7 bases from J, the junction kept 13 bases outside the gene matches. Germline lookup yields CDR1 MGHDK and CDR2 SYGVNS. The CDR3 length is 16 residues. The CDR3 sequence is CASSEILARGAIGYTF. In nucleotides, the CDR3 is TGTGCCAGCAGTGAAATTTTGGCCAGGGGGGCTATTGGCTACACCTTC.

This clone was found once. J is TRBJ1-1 and V is TRBV14; 7 nucleotides line up with TRBD1. CDR1 and CDR2 (germline): SGHDN, FVKESK. The trim removed 4 bases at V and 3 bases at J, leaving 8 bases unmatched. The CDR3 contains 15 residues. CDR3 amino acids: CASSPMGTVHTEAFF. The CDR3 nucleotides read TGTGCCAGCAGCCCTATGGGGACAGTACACACTGAAGCTTTCTTT.

The chain couples TRBV19 to TRBJ2-1, with 15 nucleotides matching TRBD2. The germline gives CDR1 LNHDA, CDR2 SQIVND (reference sequence). The junction had 6 bases not matched to a gene; V was cut back by 4 bases and J by 5 bases. CDR3 length: 17 residues. The CDR3 is CASSNRTSGRAHNEQFF. CDR3 DNA sequence: TGTGCCAGTAGTAACAGGACTAGCGGGAGGGCCCACAATGAGCAGTTCTTC.

This chain joins TRBV3-1 (or the pseudogene TRBV3-2) and TRBJ2-3; TRBD1 matches at 10 bases. V lost 3 bases to trimming and J lost 5 bases; unmatched junction nucleotides: 5. The CDR3 totals 15 residues. Germline V CDR1 and CDR2: LGHDT, YNNKEL (reference sequence). The CDR3 reads CASSHGTGAIDTQYF. The CDR3 DNA reads as TGTGCCAGCAGCCACGGGACAGGGGCCATAGATACGCAGTATTTT.

About this clone: An end of the junction does not agree with germline; a read error may underlie this. In nucleotides, the CDR3 is TGTGCTAGCAGCCAAAGACAGGGGGCCTACACCGGGGAGCTGTTTTTT. Protein product: CASSQRQGAYTGELFF. The chain recombines TRBV7-7 with TRBJ2-2; 10 bases agree with TRBD1. CDR1 and CDR2 (germline): SSHAT, FNYEAQ (reference sequence). The CDR3 is made up of 16 amino acids.

Worth noting for this clone: Compared with germline, one end of the junction differs, possibly owing to a read error. The chain recombines TRBV7-9 with TRBJ1-2; D perhaps matches TRBD1 (5 bases). Germline-derived CDR1 and CDR2 are SEHNR and FQNEAQ (reference sequence). The length of the CDR3 is 11 residues. The DNA of the CDR3 is TGTGCCAGCACCCTACTGACAGACGTATCCTTC. It codes for CASTLLTDVSF. The full variable domain, in which reference TRBV7-9 and TRBJ1-2 provide the parts outside the CDR3, is DTGVSQNPRHKITKRGQNVTFRCDPISEHNRLYWYRQTLGQGPEFLTYFQNEAQLEKSRLLSDRFSAERPKGSFSTLEIQRTEQGDSAMYLCASTLLTDVSFGSGTRLTVV.

This clone was counted a few times. The rearrangement uses TRBV2 and TRBJ1-1, with TRBD1 matching over 7 bases. The trim removed 4 bases at V and 11 bases at J, leaving 13 bases unmatched. This CDR3 is built from 14 residues. The germline V gene encodes CDR1 SNHLY and CDR2 FYNNEI. The CDR3 loop is CASSGDSVSRWAFF. CDR3 DNA sequence: TGTGCCAGCAGTGGGGACAGTGTAAGCAGGTGGGCTTTCTTT.

This clone was detected only once. The V gene is TRBV28, the J gene TRBJ2-7, with 11 bases lining up with TRBD1. J lost 12 bases, V lost 5 bases, and 6 bases had no gene match. CDR1 and CDR2 (germline): MDHEN, SYDVKM. The CDR3 is 12 amino acids. The CDR3 sequence is CASSPGQGVTYF. The DNA of the CDR3 is TGTGCCAGCAGTCCGGGACAGGGGGTGACGTACTTC.